This record covers a single TCR beta chain. This record belongs to a study of T cell changes during pregnancy in multiple sclerosis. Only in-frame clones appear in the TCRdb table, and some are missing; sequencing was by immunoSEQ multiplex PCR. The repertoire holds around 110,000 clones, with roughly 90% as singletons. CDR1 is SGHKS and CDR2 is YYEKEE in the germline V gene (reference sequence). CDR3 size: 15 residues. J lost 6 bases, V lost 6 bases, and 12 bases had no gene match. The gene calls are TRBV5-5 and TRBJ2-1; 7 nucleotides align to TRBD1. The source of this sequence is a female donor with multiple sclerosis, enrolled in a pregnancy study. The specimen was peripheral blood, collected after pregnancy. CDR3 in DNA: TGTGCCAGCAACCCCAGGGGCAGGGGGACCAATGAGCAGTTCTTC. This encodes CASNPRGRGTNEQFF.